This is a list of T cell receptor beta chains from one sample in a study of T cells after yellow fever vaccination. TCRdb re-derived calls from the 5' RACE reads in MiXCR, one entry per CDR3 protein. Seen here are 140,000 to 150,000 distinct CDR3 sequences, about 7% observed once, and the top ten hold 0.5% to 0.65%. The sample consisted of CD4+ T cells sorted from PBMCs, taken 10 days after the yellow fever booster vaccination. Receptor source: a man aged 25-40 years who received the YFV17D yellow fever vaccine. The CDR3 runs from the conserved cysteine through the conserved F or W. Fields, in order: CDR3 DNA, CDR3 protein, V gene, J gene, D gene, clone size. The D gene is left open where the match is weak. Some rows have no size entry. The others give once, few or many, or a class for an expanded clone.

TGTGCCAGCAGCTCGACTAGCGGGAGGGCGGGGACCGGGGAGCTGTTTTTT	CASSSTSGRAGTGELFF	TRBV11-2	TRBJ2-2	TRBD2	-
TGTGCCAGCAGATTGACAGGGGTGAGGGACTCTGGGATCCCTGGGGCCAACGTCCTGACTTTC	CASRLTGVRDSGIPGANVLTF	TRBV11-1	TRBJ2-6	TRBD1	many
TGCGCCAGCAGCCGCCTACAACCACTAGCGATCATGTACGAGCAGTACTTC	CASSRLQPLAIMYEQYF	TRBV4-1	TRBJ2-7	TRBD2	many
TGCAGTACGAGGGCGACACACTATACGCAGTATTTT	CSTRATHYTQYF	TRBV20-1	TRBJ2-3	-	-
TGTGCCAGCAGGAAGTCTAGCGGGACCTACGAGCAGTACTTC	CASRKSSGTYEQYF	TRBV6-1	TRBJ2-7	TRBD2	many
TGTGCCACCAGCAGAGAGGGGCAGGGGACTGAAAAACTGTTTTTT	CATSREGQGTEKLFF	TRBV15	TRBJ1-4	-	-
TGTGCCAGCAGCTTAGCGGGAGGGCCTGGAGATACGCAGTATTTT	CASSLAGGPGDTQYF	TRBV5-6	TRBJ2-3	TRBD2	many
TGCAGTGCTAGAGAAGGGACAGCGAGCCAAGAGACCCAGTACTTC	CSAREGTASQETQYF	TRBV20-1	TRBJ2-5	TRBD1	many
TGTGCCAGCAGCTTGTCGGGACACAATGTATACGAGCAGTACTTC	CASSLSGHNVYEQYF	TRBV5-5	TRBJ2-7	-	many
TGTGCCAGTAGTCCCGAGGGAGGACCTGAAGCTTTCTTT	CASSPEGGPEAFF	TRBV19	TRBJ1-1	-	few
TGTGCCAGTAGCCGAAGCCCGACAGGGATTTCCTACGAGCAGTACTTC	CASSRSPTGISYEQYF	TRBV19	TRBJ2-7	TRBD1	many
TGTGCCAGCAGCTTAAGGACCGGGGAGCTGTTTTTT	CASSLRTGELFF	TRBV7-6	TRBJ2-2	-	many
TGTGCCAGCAGCAGTACAGGGAGACAAGAGACCCAGTACTTC	CASSSTGRQETQYF	TRBV5-4	TRBJ2-5	-	many
TGTGCCAGCAGGACCGGACGGAACACCATATATTTT	CASRTGRNTIYF	TRBV11-1	TRBJ1-3	-	many
TGTGTCACAGGAGGACTAGTCGATGAGCAGTTCTTC	CVTGGLVDEQFF	TRBV28	TRBJ2-1	TRBD2	many
TGTGCCTGGTCGCTAGCGGGAGTGATGCAGTTCTTC	CAWSLAGVMQFF	TRBV30	TRBJ2-1	TRBD2	many
TGTGCCAGCAGCTTAACGGAAAAAGCTTTCTTT	CASSLTEKAFF	TRBV11-2	TRBJ1-1	-	many
TGTGCCAGCAGCTTAACGGGACTAGCGATCGATGAGCAGTTCTTC	CASSLTGLAIDEQFF	TRBV7-2	TRBJ2-1	TRBD2	many
TGTGCCAGCAGCTTAATCGCCGAGACCCAGTACTTC	CASSLIAETQYF	TRBV7-2	TRBJ2-5	-	many
TGTGCCAGCAGCGTCCCTAATGAAAAACTGTTTTTT	CASSVPNEKLFF	TRBV5-6	TRBJ1-4	-	-
TGCGCCAGCAGCGGGGGACTAGCGGGACACGAGCAGTACTTC	CASSGGLAGHEQYF	TRBV5-1	TRBJ2-7	TRBD2	many
TGTGCCAGCAGCTCCACCCTGATCACAGATACGCAGTATTTT	CASSSTLITDTQYF	TRBV7-9	TRBJ2-3	-	many
TGCAGTGCGGCTCCGCCGGGTTCCCAAGAGACCCAGTACTTC	CSAAPPGSQETQYF	TRBV20-1	TRBJ2-5	-	many
TGTGCCAGCAGCCCCCCGGTCTCGGGGAGATACGAGCAGTACTTC	CASSPPVSGRYEQYF	TRBV5-6	TRBJ2-7	-	many
TGTGCCAGCAGTAACCTCGCACTAGTCACTGAGCAGTTCTTC	CASSNLALVTEQFF	TRBV28	TRBJ2-1	-	many
TGTGCCAGCAGCTTGGCCGGACAGGGCCGTTACAATGAGCAGTTCTTC	CASSLAGQGRYNEQFF	TRBV5-6	TRBJ2-1	TRBD1	few
TGCGCCAGCACCGATACGATGAACACTGAAGCTTTCTTT	CASTDTMNTEAFF	TRBV5-1	TRBJ1-1	-	many
TGTGCCAGCAGTACACAGGGCTACGAGCAGTACTTC	CASSTQGYEQYF	TRBV28	TRBJ2-7	-	few
TGTGCCTGGAGTAGAGGGGGCCCGGAGACCCAGTACTTC	CAWSRGGPETQYF	TRBV30	TRBJ2-5	TRBD1	many
TGTGCCAGCAGCCTCGAAGGGACCGCGATCTCCTATAGCAATCAGCCCCAGCATTTT	CASSLEGTAISYSNQPQHF	TRBV4-2	TRBJ1-5	-	few
TGTGCCAGCAGCTCTGACAGCTATGGCTACACCTTC	CASSSDSYGYTF	TRBV5-8	TRBJ1-2	-	few
TGTGCCAGCAGCTTAGAAGTTGGCAATGAGCAGTTCTTC	CASSLEVGNEQFF	TRBV7-9	TRBJ2-1	-	many
TGTGCCAGCAGTTCTAGCCGGTCCCGGAATTACGAGCAGTACTTC	CASSSSRSRNYEQYF	TRBV11-2	TRBJ2-7	-	many
TGTGCCAGCAGCCACACAAGCTCCTACGAGCAGTACTTC	CASSHTSSYEQYF	TRBV7-2	TRBJ2-7	-	many
TGTGCCAGCAGCCGACAGGGGCGTGGAGAGACCCAGTACTTC	CASSRQGRGETQYF	TRBV6-1	TRBJ2-5	TRBD1	many
TGTGCCACCAGCAGAGATCAAGGGGATACGCAGTATTTT	CATSRDQGDTQYF	TRBV15	TRBJ2-3	-	many
TGTGCCAGCAGCTTCGACAGGGACACCTACGAGCAGTACTTC	CASSFDRDTYEQYF	TRBV7-8	TRBJ2-7	TRBD1	many
TGTGCCAGCAGCTCGAAGAGTAGTGGGGGGGTCCGGCTCTACGAGCAGTACTTC	CASSSKSSGGVRLYEQYF	TRBV7-8	TRBJ2-7	TRBD2	many
TGTGCCAGCAGCTTAGATCAACCTAGATTGGACGAGCAGTACTTC	CASSLDQPRLDEQYF	TRBV11-2	TRBJ2-7	-	many